This T cell receptor beta chain comes out of a study of blood T cell repertoires in COVID-19. About the research overall: Both acute and convalescent COVID-19 samples were obtained from the United States, Italy and Spain. Sources were T cells, B-cell-depleted T cells, or PBMCs; the material itself was cDNA or gDNA.

Libraries were prepared by immunoSEQ multiplex PCR; TCRdb keeps only in-frame clonotypes and omits some of them. Altogether approximately 140,000 clones are present, roughly 85% being singletons, with the ten largest covering less than 4.5%. Germline assignment: CDR1 MDHEN and CDR2 SYDVKM. V lost 4 bases, J lost 0 bases, and 16 bases lay in between. The CDR3 consists of 16 residues. Sequences were obtained from peripheral blood. The sequence came from a man in his 60s with acute or convalescent COVID-19. The chain carries TRBV28 and TRBJ2-7; possibly TRBD2 for D (6 bases). The CDR3 loop is CASSSRGLSNSYEQYF. The CDR3 DNA reads TGTGCCAGCAGTTCCCGGGGACTTTCAAACTCCTACGAGCAGTACTTC.